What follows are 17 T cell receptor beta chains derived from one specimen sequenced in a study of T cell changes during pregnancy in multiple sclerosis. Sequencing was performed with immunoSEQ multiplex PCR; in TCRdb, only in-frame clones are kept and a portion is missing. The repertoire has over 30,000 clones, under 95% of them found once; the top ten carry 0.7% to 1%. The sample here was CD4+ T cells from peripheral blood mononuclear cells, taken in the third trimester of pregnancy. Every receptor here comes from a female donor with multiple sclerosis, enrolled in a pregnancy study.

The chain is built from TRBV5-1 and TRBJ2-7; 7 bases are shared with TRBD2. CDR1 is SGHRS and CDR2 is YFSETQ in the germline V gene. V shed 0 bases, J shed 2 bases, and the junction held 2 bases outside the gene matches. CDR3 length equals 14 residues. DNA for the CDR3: TGCGCCAGCAGCTTGGCGGCGGGGGCCTACGAGCAGTACTTC. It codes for CASSLAAGAYEQYF.

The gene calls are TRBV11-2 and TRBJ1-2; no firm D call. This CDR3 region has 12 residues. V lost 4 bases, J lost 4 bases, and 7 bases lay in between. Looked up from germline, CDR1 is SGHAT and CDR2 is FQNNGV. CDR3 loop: CASSSVTYGYTF. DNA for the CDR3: TGTGCCAGCAGCTCAGTTACCTATGGCTACACCTTC.

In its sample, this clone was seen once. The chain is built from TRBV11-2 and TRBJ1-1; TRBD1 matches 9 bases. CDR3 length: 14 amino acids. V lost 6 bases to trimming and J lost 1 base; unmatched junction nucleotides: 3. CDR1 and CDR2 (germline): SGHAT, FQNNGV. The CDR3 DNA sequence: TGTGCCAGCAGATTGACAGGGGGGAACACTGAAGCTTTCTTT. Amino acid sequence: CASRLTGGNTEAFF.

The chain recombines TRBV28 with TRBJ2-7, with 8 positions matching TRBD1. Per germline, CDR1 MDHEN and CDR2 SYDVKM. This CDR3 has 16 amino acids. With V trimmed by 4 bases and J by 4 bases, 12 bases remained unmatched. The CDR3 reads CASSSISGQGGYEQYF. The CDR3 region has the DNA TGTGCCAGCAGTTCCATTTCCGGACAGGGAGGATACGAGCAGTACTTC.

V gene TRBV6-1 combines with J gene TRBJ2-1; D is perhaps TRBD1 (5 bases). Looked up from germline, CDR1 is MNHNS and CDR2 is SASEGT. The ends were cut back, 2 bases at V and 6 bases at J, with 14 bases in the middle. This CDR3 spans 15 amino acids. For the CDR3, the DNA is TGTGCCAGCAGTGAAAGGCGGCCGCAGGGCAATGAGCAGTTCTTC. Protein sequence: CASSERRPQGNEQFF.

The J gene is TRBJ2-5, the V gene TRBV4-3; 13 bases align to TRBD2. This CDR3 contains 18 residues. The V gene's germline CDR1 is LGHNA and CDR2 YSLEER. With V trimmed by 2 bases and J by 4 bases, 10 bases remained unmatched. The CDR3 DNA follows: TGCGCCAGCAGCCAATTGGGACTAGCGGGACCCGAGGGAGAGACCCAGTACTTC. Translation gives CASSQLGLAGPEGETQYF.

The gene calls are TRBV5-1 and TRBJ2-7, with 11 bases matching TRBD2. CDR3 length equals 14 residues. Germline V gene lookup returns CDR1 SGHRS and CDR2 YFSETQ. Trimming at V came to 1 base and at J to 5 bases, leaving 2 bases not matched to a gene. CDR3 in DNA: TGCGCCAGCAGCTTGACTAGCGGGAGTGACGAGCAGTACTTC. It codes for CASSLTSGSDEQYF.

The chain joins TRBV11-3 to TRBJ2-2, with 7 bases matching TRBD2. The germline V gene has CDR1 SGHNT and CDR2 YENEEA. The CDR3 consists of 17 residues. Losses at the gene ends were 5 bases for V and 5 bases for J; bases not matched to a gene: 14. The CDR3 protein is CASSPQISGTGTGELFF. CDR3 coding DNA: TGTGCCAGCAGCCCCCAGATCAGCGGGACGGGGACCGGGGAGCTGTTTTTT. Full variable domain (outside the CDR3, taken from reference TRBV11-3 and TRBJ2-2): EAGVVQSPRYKIIEKKQPVAFWCNPISGHNTLYWYLQNLGQGPELLIRYENEEAVDDSQLPKDRFSAERLKGVDSTLKIQPAELGDSAVYLCASSPQISGTGTGELFFGEGSRLTVL.

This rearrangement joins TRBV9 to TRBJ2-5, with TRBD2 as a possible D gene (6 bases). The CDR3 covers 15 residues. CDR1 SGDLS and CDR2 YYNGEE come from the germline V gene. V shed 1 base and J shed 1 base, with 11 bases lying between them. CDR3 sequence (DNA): TGTGCCAGCAGCGTAAGACCGGGACTCCAAGAGACCCAGTACTTC. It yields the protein CASSVRPGLQETQYF. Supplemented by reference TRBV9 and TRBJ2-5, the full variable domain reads DSGVTQTPKHLITATGQRVTLRCSPRSGDLSVYWYQQSLDQGLQFLIQYYNGEERAKGNILERFSAQQFPDLHSELNLSSLELGDSALYFCASSVRPGLQETQYFGPGTRLLVL.

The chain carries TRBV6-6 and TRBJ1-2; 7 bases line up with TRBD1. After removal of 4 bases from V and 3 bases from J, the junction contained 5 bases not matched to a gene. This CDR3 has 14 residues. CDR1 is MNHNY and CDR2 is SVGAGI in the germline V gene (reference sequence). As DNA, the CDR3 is TGTGCCAGCAGTTCTTTCGGGACAGACTATGGCTACACCTTC. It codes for CASSSFGTDYGYTF.

DNA of the CDR3: TGCGCCAGCAGCCCGGGGAGTGGAGCAACTAATGAAAAACTGTTTTTT. Translated: CASSPGSGATNEKLFF. The chain carries TRBV5-1 and TRBJ1-4; D call uncertain. CDR1 is SGHRS and CDR2 is YFSETQ in the germline V gene. V shed 4 bases and J shed 0 bases, with 13 bases lying between them. This CDR3 is built from 16 residues.

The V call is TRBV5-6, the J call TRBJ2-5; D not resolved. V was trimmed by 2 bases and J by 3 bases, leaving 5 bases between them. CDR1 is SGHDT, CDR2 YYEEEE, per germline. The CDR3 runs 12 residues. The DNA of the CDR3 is TGTGCCAGCAGCTTAGAGGAAGAGACCCAGTACTTC. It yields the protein CASSLEEETQYF.

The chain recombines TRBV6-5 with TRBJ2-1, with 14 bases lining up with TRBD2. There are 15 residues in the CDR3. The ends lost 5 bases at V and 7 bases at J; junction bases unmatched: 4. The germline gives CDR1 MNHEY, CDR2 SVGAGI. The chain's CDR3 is CASSRGTSGSNEQFF. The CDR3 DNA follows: TGTGCCAGCAGTCGAGGGACTAGCGGGAGTAATGAGCAGTTCTTC.

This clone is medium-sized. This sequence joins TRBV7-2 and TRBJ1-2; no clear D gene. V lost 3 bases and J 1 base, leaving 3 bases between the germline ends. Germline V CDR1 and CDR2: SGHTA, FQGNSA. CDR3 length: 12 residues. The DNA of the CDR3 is TGTGCCAGCAGCTTCATTAACTATGGCTACACCTTC. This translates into CASSFINYGYTF.

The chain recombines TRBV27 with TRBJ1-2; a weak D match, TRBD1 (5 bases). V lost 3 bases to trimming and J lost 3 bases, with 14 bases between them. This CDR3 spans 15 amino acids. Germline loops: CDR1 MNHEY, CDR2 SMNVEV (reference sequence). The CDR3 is CASSFEAGRYYGYTF. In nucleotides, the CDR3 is TGTGCCAGCAGTTTTGAGGCAGGGCGGTACTATGGCTACACCTTC.

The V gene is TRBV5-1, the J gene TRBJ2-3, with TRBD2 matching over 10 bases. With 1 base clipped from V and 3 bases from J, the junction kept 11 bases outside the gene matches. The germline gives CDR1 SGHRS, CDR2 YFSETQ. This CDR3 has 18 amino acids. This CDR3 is CASSLLLAGRTGTDTQYF. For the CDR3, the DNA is TGCGCCAGCAGCTTGTTACTAGCGGGGAGGACGGGGACAGATACGCAGTATTTT.

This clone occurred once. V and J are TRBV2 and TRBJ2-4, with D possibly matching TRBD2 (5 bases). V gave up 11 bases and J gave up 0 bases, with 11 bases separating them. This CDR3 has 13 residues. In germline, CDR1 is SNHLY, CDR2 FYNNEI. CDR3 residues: CAGGKLAKNIQYF. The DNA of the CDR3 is TGTGCCGGAGGAAAATTAGCCAAAAACATTCAGTACTTC.